The next 27 T cell receptor beta chains were all read from a single sample in a study of blood T cell repertoires in COVID-19 (dated by TCRdb to about 2020). Receptor libraries were prepared by the immunoSEQ multiplex PCR assay. In TCRdb, the immuneACCESS table is reduced to in-frame sequences with V and J assigned. These tables do not hold every clone; where another copy was compared, an unresolved V gene accounts for under half, and the others remain unexplained. For this sample there are around 290,000 clones; around 89% appear just once. The biggest ten clones account for 4.6% of the sample. Source material: peripheral blood. The receptors stem from a man aged 40-49 years with acute or convalescent COVID-19.

The gene calls are TRBV7-2 and TRBJ2-2; TRBD1 matches at 7 bases. Trimming cost V 5 bases and J 2 bases; bases outside gene matches: 8. The CDR3 loop spans 16 amino acids. Per the germline V gene, CDR1 is SGHTA and CDR2 is FQGNSA. The CDR3, as DNA: TGTGCCAGCAGCCCCCTCCGGGACAGAAACACCGGGGAGCTGTTTTTT. Its protein product is CASSPLRDRNTGELFF.

The chain recombines TRBV6-1 with TRBJ2-3; D might be TRBD2 (6 bases). The CDR3 runs to 16 residues. CDR1 is MNHNS, CDR2 SASEGT, per germline. The V and J ends lost 0 bases and 2 bases respectively, with 12 bases between them. As DNA, the CDR3 is TGTGCCAGCAGTGAAGCGTGGGGACTCTCCACAGATACGCAGTATTTT. This sequence encodes CASSEAWGLSTDTQYF.

This clone is a singleton in its sample. The CDR3 is CASSIPDRDSQPQHF. The CDR3 DNA sequence: TGTGCCAGTAGTATTCCCGACAGGGACAGCCAGCCCCAGCATTTT. The rearrangement links TRBV19 to TRBJ1-5; 7 bases are a match to TRBD1. The CDR3 has 15 residues. The junction had 9 bases not matched to a gene; V was cut back by 3 bases and J by 7 bases. Germline values: CDR1 LNHDA, CDR2 SQIVND (reference sequence).

This clone appeared once. The chain employs TRBV3-1 (or the pseudogene TRBV3-2) and TRBJ1-6; possibly TRBD1 for D (6 bases). Trimming shortened V by 10 bases and J by 8 bases, and 21 bases separated the two germline ends. The CDR3 is made up of 15 amino acids. CDR1 LGHDT and CDR2 YNNKEL come from the germline V gene (reference sequence). In nucleotides, the CDR3 is TGTGCCACCTCACAGGGAACCGGCTTGGATTCACCCCTCCACTTT. This codes for CATSQGTGLDSPLHF.

The gene calls are TRBV27 and TRBJ1-6, with D perhaps TRBD1 (5 bases). Germline V CDR1 and CDR2: MNHEY, SMNVEV (reference sequence). V was clipped by 5 bases and J by 0 bases, with 11 bases between them. The CDR3 has 16 amino acids. The CDR3 spells CASSIRDSSYNSPLHF. CDR3 nucleotide sequence: TGTGCCAGCAGTATCCGTGACAGCTCCTATAATTCACCCCTCCACTTT.

The chain couples TRBV5-4 to TRBJ2-3; TRBD2 is a possible D gene (6 bases). With 2 bases removed from V and 4 bases from J, the gap between germline ends came to 8 bases. The CDR3 has 13 amino acids. Germline V CDR1 and CDR2: SGHNT, YYREEE (reference sequence). The CDR3 region has the DNA TGTGCCAGCAGCTTTAGGGACTCAGATACGCAGTATTTT. Its translation is CASSFRDSDTQYF. The full variable domain, with the rest looked up from reference TRBV5-4 and TRBJ2-3, is ETGVTQSPTHLIKTRGQQVTLRCSSQSGHNTVSWYQQALGQGPQFIFQYYREEENGRGNFPPRFSGLQFPNYSSELNVNALELDDSALYLCASSFRDSDTQYFGPGTRLTVL.

The rearrangement joins TRBV15 to TRBJ2-3, with 10 positions matching TRBD1. V was pared by 6 bases and J by 3 bases, with 6 bases of the junction left unmatched. CDR1 LNHNV and CDR2 YYDKDF come from the germline V gene (reference sequence). The CDR3 totals 15 residues. CDR3 bases: TGTGCCACCAGTTCGGACAGGGGGAAGACAGATACGCAGTATTTT. Translated: CATSSDRGKTDTQYF.

The chain recombines TRBV6-1 with TRBJ2-1, with D unclear. The CDR3 consists of 13 residues. Trimming shortened V by 3 bases and J by 7 bases, and 10 bases separated the two germline ends. The germline gives CDR1 MNHNS, CDR2 SASEGT. CDR3 protein: CASSERETNEQFF. DNA of the CDR3: TGTGCCAGCAGTGAGCGAGAAACGAATGAGCAGTTCTTC.

This chain links TRBV5-1 with TRBJ2-7; 11 bases are shared with TRBD1. From germline, CDR1 is SGHRS and CDR2 YFSETQ. The CDR3 is 14 residues long. Trimming at V came to 4 bases and at J to 7 bases, leaving 7 bases not matched to a gene. The CDR3 loop reads CASSPGQGVGEQYF. The CDR3 DNA reads TGCGCCAGCAGCCCGGGACAGGGGGTGGGGGAGCAGTACTTC. Variable domain in full (rest from reference TRBV5-1 and TRBJ2-7): KAGVTQTPRYLIKTRGQQVTLSCSPISGHRSVSWYQQTPGQGLQFLFEYFSETQRNKGNFPGRFSGRQFSNSRSEMNVSTLELGDSALYLCASSPGQGVGEQYFGPGTRLTVT.

There are a few counts of this clone. CDR3 bases: TGTGCCATCAGTGAGTCACCGGGACAGGGAAAAGCGGCAAACACCATATATTTT. It is translated as CAISESPGQGKAANTIYF. The V gene is TRBV10-3, the J gene TRBJ1-3; TRBD1 agrees at 9 bases. CDR3 length: 18 amino acids. Germline values: CDR1 ENHRY, CDR2 SYGVKD. With 0 bases clipped from V and 6 bases from J, the junction kept 12 bases outside the gene matches.

The chain couples TRBV5-1 to TRBJ2-3, with 8 bases aligning to TRBD2. V shed 5 bases and J 2 bases; nucleotides not matched to a gene: 10. The germline gives CDR1 SGHRS, CDR2 YFSETQ. The CDR3 spans 16 residues. The CDR3 sequence: CASRSRLASSTDTQYF. CDR3 DNA sequence: TGCGCCAGCAGATCCCGACTAGCGAGCTCCACAGATACGCAGTATTTT.

J is TRBJ2-3 and V is TRBV24-1; D not certain. V was trimmed by 6 bases and J by 2 bases, leaving 5 bases between them. This CDR3 comprises 12 residues. Germline CDR1 reads KGHDR; CDR2 reads SFDVKD. CDR3 in DNA: TGTGCCACCAGTAGCGACACAGATACGCAGTATTTT. It is translated as CATSSDTDTQYF.

This clone showed up just once. V usage is TRBV24-1 and J usage is TRBJ2-3; D is possibly TRBD1 (6 bases). V shed 7 bases and J shed 1 base, with 8 bases lying between them. Germline V lookup: CDR1 KGHDR, CDR2 SFDVKD. The CDR3 runs to 13 residues. In DNA form, the CDR3 reads TGTGCCACCAGGGACAGCGGCACAGATACGCAGTATTTT. This encodes CATRDSGTDTQYF.

The genes are TRBV11-3 and TRBJ2-3; 9 bases are shared with TRBD1. The trim removed 5 bases at V and 0 bases at J, leaving 3 bases unmatched. CDR1 is SGHNT and CDR2 is YENEEA in the germline V gene. The CDR3 covers 15 residues. The DNA for the CDR3 is TGTGCCAGCAGCCCGGGACAGGGTAGCACAGATACGCAGTATTTT. Its protein is CASSPGQGSTDTQYF.

This clone was observed a handful of times. This chain connects TRBV6-6 to TRBJ2-3; D is unclear. Germline V gene data show CDR1 as MNHNY and CDR2 as SVGAGI (reference sequence). This CDR3 is 13 amino acids long. V lost 2 bases to trimming and J lost 3 bases, with 6 bases between them. The CDR3: CASSYVETDTQYF. In nucleotides, the CDR3 is TGTGCCAGCAGTTACGTGGAGACAGATACGCAGTATTTT.

The chain recombines TRBV6-6 with TRBJ1-6; 10 bases line up with TRBD1. Looked up from germline, CDR1 is MNHNY and CDR2 is SVGAGI (reference sequence). V was pared by 5 bases and J by 8 bases, with 0 bases of the junction left unmatched. The CDR3 extends over 13 amino acids. CDR3 sequence: CASSDRGHSPLHF. The CDR3 DNA sequence: TGTGCCAGCAGTGACAGGGGGCATTCACCCCTCCACTTT.

The rearrangement uses TRBV6-1 and TRBJ1-2; D gene uncertain. The germline CDR1 and CDR2 sequences are MNHNS and SASEGT. Between the trimmed V and J ends, which lost 2 bases and 3 bases, there was a span of 7 bases. There are 13 residues in the CDR3. The CDR3 spells CASSESEYYGYTF. The CDR3 bases are TGTGCCAGCAGTGAATCCGAGTACTATGGCTACACCTTC.

The chain combines TRBV19 with TRBJ1-2; D gene ambiguous. Germline CDR1 and CDR2: LNHDA and SQIVND (reference sequence). Trimming took 3 bases from V and 5 from J, leaving 7 bases between them. The CDR3 covers 12 residues. CDR3 residues: CASSIRSYGYTF. CDR3 coding DNA: TGTGCCAGTAGTATCCGCAGTTATGGCTACACCTTC.

This sequence joins TRBV2 and TRBJ1-1, with TRBD1 identical over 9 bases. With V trimmed by 6 bases and J by 6 bases, 5 bases remained unmatched. Germline-derived CDR1 and CDR2 are SNHLY and FYNNEI. CDR3 length: 13 amino acids. Here the CDR3 DNA reads TGTGCCAGCAGACTACAGGGGGCCGCTGAAGCTTTCTTT. Its protein product is CASRLQGAAEAFF.

The chain employs TRBV24-1 and TRBJ2-7; TRBD1 is a possible D gene (6 bases). The CDR3 consists of 15 residues. The V end was cut by 3 bases, the J end by 5 bases, with 16 bases between. Germline-derived CDR1 and CDR2 are KGHDR and SFDVKD. DNA for the CDR3: TGTGCCACCAGTGATCCGAATACAGGGTCCAACGAGCAGTACTTC. Its protein product is CATSDPNTGSNEQYF.

This chain connects TRBV3-1 (or the pseudogene TRBV3-2) to TRBJ2-7, with D unclear. The germline V and J ends were trimmed by 2 bases and 4 bases, with 12 bases remaining between them. The germline CDR1 and CDR2 sequences are LGHDT and YNNKEL (reference sequence). This CDR3 contains 14 residues. The CDR3 DNA reads as TGTGCCAGCAGCCAAACCTGGCTTGGTTACGAGCAGTACTTC. Its translation: CASSQTWLGYEQYF.

The rearrangement links TRBV5-1 to TRBJ1-2; D is ambiguous. V lost 0 bases and J lost 3, with 6 bases in between. The CDR3 is 13 residues long. Germline V lookup: CDR1 SGHRS, CDR2 YFSETQ. The CDR3 sequence: CASSLAQDYGYTF. CDR3 coding DNA: TGCGCCAGCAGCTTGGCCCAGGACTATGGCTACACCTTC.

The rearrangement joins TRBV11-2 to TRBJ1-4; the D gene is possibly TRBD1 (6 bases). This CDR3 is built from 14 residues. Trimming took off 3 bases at V and 4 bases at J, with 9 bases between the two ends. Germline assignment: CDR1 SGHAT and CDR2 FQNNGV. Here the CDR3 DNA reads TGTGCCAGCAGCTTCAGGGGCCTTAATGAAAAACTGTTTTTT. This codes for CASSFRGLNEKLFF.

The gene calls are TRBV19 and TRBJ1-1; D gene unclear. CDR1 is LNHDA, CDR2 SQIVND, per germline (reference sequence). The ends were cut back, 3 bases at V and 6 bases at J, with 8 bases in the middle. This CDR3 is built from 12 residues. DNA of the CDR3: TGTGCCAGTAGTATGATTGACTCTGAAGCTTTCTTT. Translation gives CASSMIDSEAFF.

The J gene is TRBJ1-2, the V gene TRBV7-2; TRBD1 aligns across 9 bases. Trimming took 3 bases from V and 4 from J; bases not matched to a gene: 3. Per the germline V gene, CDR1 is SGHTA and CDR2 is FQGNSA. The CDR3 consists of 14 residues. The CDR3: CASSFRTGVYGYTF. For the CDR3, the DNA is TGTGCCAGCAGCTTTAGGACAGGGGTCTATGGCTACACCTTC.

The rearrangement joins TRBV6-6 to TRBJ1-2, with 7 bases that match TRBD1. The germline V gene has CDR1 MNHNY and CDR2 SVGAGI (reference sequence). V lost 7 bases and J lost 3; bases outside the gene matches: 14. This CDR3 contains 16 residues. The CDR3 coding sequence is TGTGCCAGCACCCCGTGGGGCAGGGGGGCCTACTATGGCTACACCTTC. This sequence encodes CASTPWGRGAYYGYTF.

The genes are TRBV3-1 (or the pseudogene TRBV3-2) and TRBJ1-3; tentative D call: TRBD1 (6 bases). Germline CDR1 is LGHDT and CDR2 is YNNKEL (reference sequence). The length of the CDR3 is 13 residues. The V end lost 6 bases, the J end lost 4 bases, and 10 bases lay between the germline ends. CDR3 nucleotide sequence: TGTGCCAGCAGTCTCGGACAGGGAAACACCATATATTTT. This codes for CASSLGQGNTIYF.